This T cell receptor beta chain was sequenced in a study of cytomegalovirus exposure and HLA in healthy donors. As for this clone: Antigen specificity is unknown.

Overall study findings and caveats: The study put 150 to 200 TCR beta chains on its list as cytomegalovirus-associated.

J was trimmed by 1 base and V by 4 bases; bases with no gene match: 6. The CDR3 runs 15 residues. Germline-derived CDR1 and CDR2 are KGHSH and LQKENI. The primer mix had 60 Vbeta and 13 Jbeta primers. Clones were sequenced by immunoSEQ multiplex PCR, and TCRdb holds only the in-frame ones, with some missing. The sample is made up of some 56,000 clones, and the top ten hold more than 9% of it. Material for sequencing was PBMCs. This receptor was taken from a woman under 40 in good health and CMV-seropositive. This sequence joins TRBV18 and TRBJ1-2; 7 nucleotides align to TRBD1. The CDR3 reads CASSRIGTDNYGYTF. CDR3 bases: TGTGCCAGCTCACGTATCGGGACAGATAACTATGGCTACACCTTC.